This TCR beta chain is drawn from a study of cytomegalovirus exposure and HLA in healthy donors. At the level of the study: The roughly 110 validation repertoires were reported in a later analysis to have been generated on the same platform as the roughly 630 first-cohort repertoires. Whole-study results and caveats: Altogether, 164 TCR beta chains were recorded as cytomegalovirus-associated. TCR clusters originating in the first cohort tended to co-occur in the 120 validation repertoires, according to a later analysis. In vitro data verified a few CMV-associated chains as specific for CMV antigens.

About this clone: What it recognizes is unknown.

Sequenced by immunoSEQ multiplex PCR; TCRdb stores in-frame clones only, minus some. The sample has around 250,000 clones, nearly 90% seen once; the top ten hold 0.37%. V shed 2 bases and J shed 9 bases, with 11 bases lying between them. CDR1 is LNHDA, CDR2 SQIVND, per germline (reference sequence). The CDR3 sequence is 14 residues long. The receptor was derived from a woman aged 18-29 years in good health and CMV-seronegative. V gene TRBV19 combines with J gene TRBJ1-6; D uncertain. What was sequenced was PBMCs. DNA of the CDR3: TGTGCCAGTAGTATACTGGGAGATGGTTCACCCCTCCACTTT. Protein: CASSILGDGSPLHF. The full variable domain, with the rest looked up from reference TRBV19 and TRBJ1-6, is DGGITQSPKYLFRKEGQNVTLSCEQNLNHDAMYWYRQDPGQGLRLIYYSQIVNDFQKGDIAEGYSVSREKKESFPLTVTSAQKNPTAFYLCASSILGDGSPLHFGNGTRLTVT.